Below, 20 T cell receptor beta chains from the same sample are listed, as sequenced in a study of shared clonotypes between healthy human individuals (dated by TCRdb to the early 2020s). Library preparation used the immunoSEQ multiplex PCR assay. This immuneACCESS table, as held by TCRdb, lists in-frame sequences with V and J called but not all clones. Of the missing ones, under half trace to an unresolved V gene in checked studies; the others have no known cause. This sample gives millions of clones in total; about 95% of them show up just once. 0.85% to 1.2% of the sample belongs to the ten largest clones. CD8 naive samples were obtained by positive selection for CCR7 among CD45RO-negative cells, yielding a CD45RA+CCR7+ population from which TemRA cells were excluded. Material for sequencing was naive CD8+ T cells sorted from blood. What this sample's cell subset or site label stands for: CD45RA+CCR7+. The receptors derive from a young man in good health.

The gene calls are TRBV29-1 and TRBJ2-5; TRBD1 agrees at 7 bases. This CDR3 has 12 amino acids. V lost 6 bases, J lost 3 bases, and 4 bases stayed unmatched. Germline V gives CDR1 SQVTM, CDR2 ANQGSEA. The CDR3 region has the DNA TGCAGCGTCAATACAGGGGAAGAGACCCAGTACTTC. It is translated as CSVNTGEETQYF. Filled out from reference TRBV29-1 and TRBJ2-5, the complete variable domain reads SAVISQKPSRDICQRGTSLTIQCQVDSQVTMMFWYRQQPGQSLTLIATANQGSEATYESGFVIDKFPISRPNLTFSTLTVSNMSPEDSSIYLCSVNTGEETQYFGPGTRLLVL.

V usage is TRBV4-1 and J usage is TRBJ2-6, with D perhaps given as TRBD1 or TRBD2 (5 bases each). From germline, CDR1 is MGHRA and CDR2 YSYEKL. V lost 9 bases and J lost 1, with 16 bases in between. CDR3 length: 16 residues. CDR3 in DNA: TGCGCCAGTTTAGGGACGGACGATTCTGGGGCCAACGTCCTGACTTTC. It specifies CASLGTDDSGANVLTF.

The V and J genes are TRBV4-1 and TRBJ1-4; a weak D match, TRBD1 (6 bases). V lost 1 base and J 3 bases, leaving 15 bases between the germline ends. Germline CDR1 MGHRA, CDR2 YSYEKL. This CDR3 contains 17 residues. The DNA of the CDR3 is TGCGCCAGCAGCCAAGTGGGGCTACAGGGTCCTAATGAAAAACTGTTTTTT. Protein product: CASSQVGLQGPNEKLFF.

This clone appeared a single time. This sequence joins TRBV5-4 and TRBJ2-1; 10 positions agree with TRBD2. J was trimmed by 7 bases and V by 1 base; bases with no gene match: 8. The CDR3 is made up of 16 amino acids. CDR1 SGHNT and CDR2 YYREEE come from the germline V gene (reference sequence). CDR3 sequence: CASSLSPSGSSNEQFF. CDR3 in DNA: TGTGCCAGCAGCTTGAGTCCTAGCGGGAGTTCTAATGAGCAGTTCTTC.

The chain links TRBV4-1 to TRBJ2-7, with D maybe TRBD2 (5 bases). This CDR3 region has 15 residues. Germline V gives CDR1 MGHRA, CDR2 YSYEKL. V shed 0 bases and J shed 3 bases, with 12 bases lying between them. The CDR3 DNA is TGCGCCAGCAGCCAAGATATCATCGGGGACTACGAGCAGTACTTC. Translation gives CASSQDIIGDYEQYF.

The gene calls are TRBV7-9 and TRBJ1-5; 9 bases map to TRBD1. The CDR3 runs 14 residues. V lost 3 bases, J lost 5 bases, and 2 bases stayed unmatched. Germline CDR1 SEHNR, CDR2 FQNEAQ (reference sequence). CDR3 sequence reads: CASSLWTGDQPQHF. CDR3 DNA sequence: TGTGCCAGCAGCTTGTGGACAGGGGATCAGCCCCAGCATTTT.

The chain recombines TRBV6-1 with TRBJ1-5; D gene ambiguous. This CDR3 region has 13 residues. Per the germline V gene, CDR1 is MNHNS and CDR2 is SASEGT. V gave up 6 bases and J gave up 1 base, with 7 bases separating them. The CDR3 is CASRSGSNQPQHF. The CDR3 coding sequence is TGTGCCAGCAGGTCGGGCAGCAATCAGCCCCAGCATTTT.

The gene calls are TRBV15 and TRBJ2-5, with D unresolved. Germline V gene lookup returns CDR1 LNHNV and CDR2 YYDKDF (reference sequence). The CDR3 contains 11 residues. The germline V and J ends were trimmed by 5 bases and 5 bases, with 6 bases remaining between them. The CDR3 loop is CATSFGETQYF. In DNA, the CDR3 is TGTGCCACCAGCTTCGGGGAGACCCAGTACTTC. Full variable domain (remainder filled in from reference TRBV15 and TRBJ2-5): DAMVIQNPRYQVTQFGKPVTLSCSQTLNHNVMYWYQQKSSQAPKLLFHYYDKDFNNEADTPDNFQSRRPNTSFCFLDIRSPGLGDTAMYLCATSFGETQYFGPGTRLLVL.

On this clone: At one of its ends the junction is not consistent with the germline gene, which may arise from a read error. The chain has TRBV19 and TRBJ2-1; D gene unclear. The CDR3 is 13 residues long. Germline V gene lookup returns CDR1 LNHDA and CDR2 SQIVND (reference sequence). The CDR3 region has the DNA TGTGCCAGTACTCCCGGCTCCTGCAATGAGCAGTTCTTC. This codes for CASTPGSCNEQFF.

J is TRBJ2-3 and V is TRBV9; no reliable D call. V lost 4 bases to trimming and J lost 4 bases, with 7 bases between them. Germline V gene sequence: CDR1 SGDLS, CDR2 YYNGEE. CDR3 size: 12 residues. CDR3 coding DNA: TGTGCCAGCAGCACCCAGTCAGATACGCAGTATTTT. Translation: CASSTQSDTQYF.

V and J are TRBV6-6 and TRBJ2-5; 8 nucleotides match TRBD1. With V trimmed by 5 bases and J by 1 base, 9 bases remained unmatched. The CDR3 has 16 residues. The germline V gene encodes CDR1 MNHNY and CDR2 SVGAGI (reference sequence). The CDR3 coding sequence is TGTGCCAGCAGTCCCCCTGGGGACAGGCCCCAAGAGACCCAGTACTTC. Amino acids: CASSPPGDRPQETQYF.

V usage is TRBV10-3 and J usage is TRBJ1-2; no firm D call. V dropped 3 bases and J dropped 5 bases, with 10 bases sitting between them. Germline lookup yields CDR1 ENHRY and CDR2 SYGVKD. This CDR3 comprises 13 residues. The CDR3 DNA reads TGTGCCATCAGTGATTCGGACGGATATGGCTACACCTTC. As protein: CAISDSDGYGYTF.

This sequence joins TRBV4-1 and TRBJ2-3, with 10 bases that match TRBD2. Per the germline V gene, CDR1 is MGHRA and CDR2 is YSYEKL. Trimming took 3 bases from V and 6 from J; bases not matched to a gene: 0. The CDR3 runs 13 residues. The CDR3 here is CASSQTSGDTQYF. The CDR3, as DNA: TGCGCCAGCAGCCAGACTAGCGGGGATACGCAGTATTTT.

The chain links TRBV4-1 to TRBJ2-3; 9 bases match TRBD2. This CDR3 contains 17 residues. Germline assignment: CDR1 MGHRA and CDR2 YSYEKL. After removal of 6 bases from V and 2 bases from J, the junction contained 12 bases not matched to a gene. Here the CDR3 reads CASRLGPGTSITDTQYF. CDR3 bases: TGCGCCAGCAGACTAGGGCCCGGGACTAGCATCACAGATACGCAGTATTTT.

This chain's CDR3 is CASSPRDPRPETQYF. In DNA form, the CDR3 reads TGTGCCAGCAGCCCTAGGGACCCCCGCCCGGAGACCCAGTACTTC. The J gene is TRBJ2-5, the V gene TRBV5-6, with D perhaps given as TRBD1 or TRBD2 (5 bases each). This CDR3 has 15 residues. CDR1 and CDR2 (germline): SGHDT, YYEEEE. V was trimmed by 4 bases and J by 5 bases, leaving 18 bases between them.

V usage is TRBV7-8 and J usage is TRBJ2-1, with TRBD2 identical over 13 bases. With 5 bases clipped from V and 3 bases from J, the junction kept 4 bases outside the gene matches. The CDR3 totals 16 residues. Looked up from germline, CDR1 is SGHVS and CDR2 is FQNEAQ. CDR3 residues: CASSTGTSGIYNEQFF. The CDR3 nucleotides are TGTGCCAGCAGCACCGGGACTAGCGGGATCTACAATGAGCAGTTCTTC. The full variable domain, completed using reference TRBV7-8 and TRBJ2-1, is GAGVSQSPRYKVAKRGQDVALRCDPISGHVSLFWYQQALGQGPEFLTYFQNEAQLDKSGLPSDRFFAERPEGSVSTLKIQRTQQEDSAVYLCASSTGTSGIYNEQFFGPGTRLTVL.

Points on this clone: Distinct nucleotide sequences in the sample also encode this CDR3. The V call is TRBV4-1, the J call TRBJ2-3; no reliable D call. The CDR3 extends over 12 amino acids. In germline, CDR1 is MGHRA, CDR2 YSYEKL. V lost 1 base and J lost 5, with 4 bases in between. CDR3 protein: CASSQALDTQYF. CDR3 bases: TGCGCCAGCAGCCAAGCTCTAGATACGCAGTATTTT.

The V call is TRBV10-2, the J call TRBJ1-2; possible D gene TRBD1, 5 bases. Trimming removed 0 bases from V and 3 bases from J, with 11 bases in between. This CDR3 spans 15 amino acids. CDR1 WSHSY and CDR2 SAAADI come from the germline V gene. This CDR3 reads CASSESGGGDYGYTF. The DNA for the CDR3 is TGCGCCAGCAGTGAGTCGGGGGGGGGAGACTATGGCTACACCTTC.

V gene TRBV5-6 combines with J gene TRBJ2-3, with D unresolved. There are 14 residues in the CDR3. V lost 0 bases and J 10 bases, leaving 15 bases between the germline ends. The V gene's germline CDR1 is SGHDT and CDR2 YYEEEE. The CDR3 coding sequence is TGTGCCAGCAGCTTGGACGGAACTCGGTATGCGCAGTATTTT. It codes for CASSLDGTRYAQYF.

The rearrangement uses TRBV7-6 and TRBJ2-1, with D perhaps matching TRBD2 (6 bases). V was shortened by 5 bases and J by 0 bases, with 14 bases between the two germline ends. There are 16 residues in the CDR3. Germline loops: CDR1 SGHVS, CDR2 FNYEAQ. This CDR3 reads CASSPERASSYNEQFF. CDR3 in DNA: TGTGCCAGCAGCCCAGAGCGGGCGAGCTCCTACAATGAGCAGTTCTTC. Complete variable domain (other parts from reference TRBV7-6 and TRBJ2-1): GAGVSQSPRYKVTKRGQDVALRCDPISGHVSLYWYRQALGQGPEFLTYFNYEAQQDKSGLPNDRFSAERPEGSISTLTIQRTEQRDSAMYRCASSPERASSYNEQFFGPGTRLTVL.